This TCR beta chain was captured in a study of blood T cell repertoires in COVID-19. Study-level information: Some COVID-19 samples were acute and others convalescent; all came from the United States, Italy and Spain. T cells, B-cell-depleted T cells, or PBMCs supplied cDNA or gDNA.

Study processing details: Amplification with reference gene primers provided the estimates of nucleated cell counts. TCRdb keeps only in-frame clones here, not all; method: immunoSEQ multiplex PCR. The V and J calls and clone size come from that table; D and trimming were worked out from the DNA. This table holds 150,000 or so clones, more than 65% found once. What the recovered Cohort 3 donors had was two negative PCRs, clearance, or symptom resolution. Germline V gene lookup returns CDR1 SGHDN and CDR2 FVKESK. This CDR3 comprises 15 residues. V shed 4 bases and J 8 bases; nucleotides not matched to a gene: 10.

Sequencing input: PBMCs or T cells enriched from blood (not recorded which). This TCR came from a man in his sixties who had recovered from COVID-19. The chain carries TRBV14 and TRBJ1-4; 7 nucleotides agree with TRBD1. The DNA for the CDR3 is TGTGCCAGCAGCCTCCGGGACAGCCTTTTGGAAAAACTGTTTTTT. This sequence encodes CASSLRDSLLEKLFF.